This TCR beta chain was recovered during a study of response to subunit inactivated influenza vaccine. A note on this clonotype: What it binds is not known. One end of the junction does not line up with germline, which may come from a read error.

TCRdb passed the RT-PCR reads through MiXCR, listing each CDR3 protein once. In the table there are hundreds of thousands of distinct CDR3 sequences, approximately 15% of which are singletons. Study-level points and caveats: Few additional T cells are recruited per seasonal influenza vaccination, authors suggested.

The CDR3 consists of 13 residues. Germline CDR1 and CDR2: WSHSY and SAAADI. The chain carries TRBV10-2 and TRBJ2-3; TRBD2 might be the D (5 bases). The TCR originated in a man aged 50 to 60 who received an inactivated influenza vaccine. The sequences come from PBMCs from blood, collected 11 to 12 days after vaccination. As DNA, the CDR3 is TGCGCCACCAGTGAGGCGAGGGCAGATACGCAGTATTTT. This encodes CATSEARADTQYF.